These 24 T cell receptor beta chains came from one sample sequenced in a study of T cells in Graves' hyperthyroidism and ophthalmopathy (dated by TCRdb to about 2019). Library preparation was by multiplex PCR. TCRdb names Illumina HiSeq 2000 as the instrument used. Amplification of TCR beta CDR3 regions was carried out from RNA transcripts. For the first round of RT-PCR on the TCR CDR3, the HTBI primer set was used together with the Qiagen OneStep RT-PCR kit. TCRdb's own reprocessing of the public reads used fastp at Q25 and MiXCR and kept productive beta chains. CDR3 protein duplicates are merged, each entry listing the most common genes and DNA. This sample lists approximately 400,000 distinct CDR3 sequences; 15% to 17% were detected once. About 27% of the sample goes to the ten largest clones. The material sequenced was blood. Receptors originate from a woman under 30 with Graves' hyperthyroidism that later progressed to Graves' ophthalmopathy.

Concerning this clonotype itself: Being one base from a much bigger clone, this may be a read error. The chain is built from TRBV15 and TRBJ2-7; TRBD2 matches 10 bases. Per the germline V gene, CDR1 is LNHNV and CDR2 is YYDKDF (reference sequence). CDR3 length: 14 amino acids. The CDR3 here is CATNRAGGSHEQYF. CDR3 sequence (DNA): TGTGCCACCAACAGAGCGGGGGGGTCCCACGAGCAGTACTTC.

There are many counts of this clonotype. The rearrangement joins TRBV6-1 to TRBJ1-1; D not resolved. Germline V gene data show CDR1 as MNHNS and CDR2 as SASEGT. Trimming pared 11 bases from V and 1 base from J, leaving 17 bases between. The CDR3 is 14 residues long. CDR3 amino acids: CAGERTGPNTEAFF. The CDR3 DNA is TGTGCCGGGGAACGGACGGGCCCGAACACTGAAGCTTTCTTT.

The chain is built from TRBV27 and TRBJ1-5, with D maybe TRBD1 (6 bases). Trimming removed 6 bases from V and 6 bases from J, with 18 bases in between. This CDR3 contains 15 residues. CDR1 is MNHEY, CDR2 SMNVEV, per germline (reference sequence). CDR3 in amino acids: CASRMVGARGQPQHF. In DNA, the CDR3 is TGTGCCAGCAGAATGGTGGGGGCGCGGGGTCAGCCCCAGCATTTT.

In this sample, this clonotype turned up many times. CDR3 in DNA: TGTGCCAGCAGTTCCGGACTAGCGGGATACACCGGGGAGCTGTTTTTT. Encoded protein: CASSSGLAGYTGELFF. V gene TRBV6-1 combines with J gene TRBJ2-2; TRBD2 agrees at 12 bases. CDR1 MNHNS and CDR2 SASEGT come from the germline V gene. V gave up 5 bases and J gave up 3 bases; unmatched junction bases: 4. The CDR3 extends over 16 amino acids.

The chain carries TRBV9 and TRBJ1-4, with 9 nucleotides matching TRBD1. Unmatched junction bases numbered 6, after V lost 3 bases and J lost 6 bases. Per the germline V gene, CDR1 is SGDLS and CDR2 is YYNGEE. This CDR3 is 15 amino acids long. CDR3 DNA: TGTGCCAGCAGCGAATGGGACAGGGACGATGAAAAACTGTTTTTT. This encodes CASSEWDRDDEKLFF.

This clonotype occurred a few times. The genes are TRBV3-1 and TRBJ2-5, with D possibly being TRBD2 (5 bases). CDR3 length: 13 residues. Germline-derived CDR1 and CDR2 are LGHDT and YNNKEL (reference sequence). V shed 3 bases and J shed 13 bases, with 18 bases lying between them. The CDR3, as DNA: TGTGCCAGCAGCCACCAAGCGCCCGGGAACCTGTACTTC. This codes for CASSHQAPGNLYF.

This clonotype was seen ten or more times. The rearrangement uses TRBV12-3 or TRBV12-4 and TRBJ2-3; D possibly matches TRBD1 or TRBD2 (5 bases each). Between the trimmed V and J ends, which lost 3 bases and 2 bases, there was a span of 18 bases. The CDR3 is 17 residues long. The CDR3 here is CASSFFSGDGYTDTQYF. DNA for the CDR3: TGTGCCAGCAGTTTCTTCTCCGGGGACGGCTACACAGATACGCAGTATTTT.

V usage is TRBV15 and J usage is TRBJ2-3, with 8 bases identical to TRBD1. There are 19 residues in the CDR3. Trimming removed 6 bases from V and 1 base from J; junction bases left unmatched: 18. Germline CDR1 is LNHNV and CDR2 is YYDKDF (reference sequence). The CDR3 DNA sequence: TGTGCCACCAGTATATTAGTATTGGAGGACAGGGAGTGCACAGATACGCAGTATTTT. This translates into CATSILVLEDRECTDTQYF. Full variable domain (outside the CDR3, taken from reference TRBV15 and TRBJ2-3): DAMVIQNPRYQVTQFGKPVTLSCSQTLNHNVMYWYQQKSSQAPKLLFHYYDKDFNNEADTPDNFQSRRPNTSFCFLDIRSPGLGDTAMYLCATSILVLEDRECTDTQYFGPGTRLTVL.

The sample holds many counts of this clonotype. The gene calls are TRBV24-1 and TRBJ1-5; perhaps TRBD1 as D (5 bases). This CDR3 contains 19 residues. The germline V and J ends were trimmed by 3 bases and 0 bases, with 20 bases remaining between them. CDR1 is KGHDR and CDR2 is SFDVKD in the germline V gene. The CDR3 is CATSDPTRDGSYSNQPQHF. The CDR3 DNA reads TGTGCCACCAGTGATCCGACCAGGGACGGAAGTTATAGCAATCAGCCCCAGCATTTT.

The V call is TRBV18, the J call TRBJ2-6, with 8 bases lining up with TRBD2. J was trimmed by 6 bases and V by 2 bases; bases with no gene match: 3. The CDR3 is 15 residues long. Germline CDR1 reads KGHSH; CDR2 reads LQKENI. The CDR3 DNA reads TGTGCCAGCTCACCAAGCGGGAGTGAGGCCAACGTCCTGACTTTC. This translates into CASSPSGSEANVLTF.

Many counts were recorded for this clonotype. This chain uses TRBV20-1 with TRBJ2-5; weak D call: TRBD1 (7 bases). Per germline, CDR1 DFQATT and CDR2 SNEGSKA (reference sequence). V lost 0 bases to trimming and J lost 9 bases, with 17 bases between them. The length of the CDR3 is 14 residues. CDR3 protein: CSARDPWAGGSQYF. CDR3 DNA sequence: TGCAGTGCTAGAGACCCTTGGGCAGGGGGGTCCCAGTACTTC.

The chain links TRBV5-1 to TRBJ1-4, with D hard to call. Germline assignment: CDR1 SGHRS and CDR2 YFSETQ. The CDR3 is 14 residues long. Trimming took 4 bases from V and 8 from J, leaving 15 bases between them. In nucleotides, the CDR3 is TGCGCCAGCAGCCCCGACATTTCCGACGAAAAACTGTTTTTT. Its translation: CASSPDISDEKLFF. Drawing the rest from reference TRBV5-1 and TRBJ1-4, the complete variable domain is KAGVTQTPRYLIKTRGQQVTLSCSPISGHRSVSWYQQTPGQGLQFLFEYFSETQRNKGNFPGRFSGRQFSNSRSEMNVSTLELGDSALYLCASSPDISDEKLFFGSGTQLSVL.

Details on this clonotype: The junction departs from germline at one end; a sequencing error may be responsible. The CDR3 DNA reads as TGTGCCACCAGCAATCGGGCAAATCGGCCCCAGCATTTT. The encoded protein is CATSNRANRPQHF. The chain links TRBV15 to TRBJ1-5; D is unresolved. The germline CDR1 and CDR2 sequences are LNHNV and YYDKDF (reference sequence). This CDR3 spans 13 amino acids.

This clonotype was picked up many times. J is TRBJ2-7 and V is TRBV7-9, with D perhaps matching TRBD2 (6 bases). The germline V gene encodes CDR1 SEHNR and CDR2 FQNEAQ (reference sequence). The length of the CDR3 is 13 residues. V was pared by 5 bases and J by 3 bases, with 11 bases between. CDR3 nucleotide sequence: TGTGCCAGCAGCGAGGGGCGGGGCTACGAGCAGTACTTC. Protein product: CASSEGRGYEQYF.

The V gene is TRBV15, the J gene TRBJ2-1; 8 bases line up with TRBD1. The V gene's germline CDR1 is LNHNV and CDR2 YYDKDF (reference sequence). This CDR3 contains 17 residues. V lost 1 base, J lost 1 base, and 6 bases stayed unmatched. The CDR3 reads CATSRVRGQASYNEQFF. The CDR3 DNA sequence: TGTGCCACCAGCAGAGTTAGGGGACAGGCATCCTACAATGAGCAGTTCTTC.

This clonotype occurred many times. The chain has TRBV2 and TRBJ2-1; no firm D call. Germline CDR1 SNHLY, CDR2 FYNNEI. V lost 0 bases, J lost 3 bases, and 6 bases lay in between. The CDR3 extends over 14 amino acids. This chain's CDR3 is CASSEADYYNEQFF. The CDR3 region has the DNA TGTGCCAGCAGTGAAGCGGATTACTACAATGAGCAGTTCTTC.

The chain recombines TRBV28 with TRBJ2-1, with D perhaps assigned TRBD1 or TRBD2 (5 bases each). The germline V gene has CDR1 MDHEN and CDR2 SYDVKM. V shed 6 bases and J shed 2 bases, with 14 bases lying between them. This CDR3 has 15 residues. The CDR3 sequence is CASSQDVGAYNEQFF. DNA of the CDR3: TGTGCCAGCAGCCAAGACGTGGGGGCCTACAATGAGCAGTTCTTC.

This clonotype was detected ten times or more. The CDR3 loop is CASNQRQLNTEAFF. The CDR3 coding sequence is TGTGCCAGCAACCAACGACAGCTGAACACTGAAGCTTTCTTT. The chain uses TRBV12-3 or TRBV12-4 and TRBJ1-1; TRBD1 might be the D (5 bases). The CDR3 extends over 14 amino acids. Between the trimmed V and J ends, which lost 7 bases and 0 bases, there was a span of 12 bases.

This clonotype was seen repeatedly, ten times or more. The gene calls are TRBV20-1 and TRBJ2-5, with TRBD1 matching 9 bases. The germline CDR1 and CDR2 sequences are DFQATT and SNEGSKA (reference sequence). There are 14 residues in the CDR3. With V trimmed by 3 bases and J by 5 bases, 7 bases remained unmatched. CDR3: CSASGTGYMETQYF. The CDR3 DNA sequence: TGCAGTGCTAGCGGGACAGGGTATATGGAGACCCAGTACTTC.

This clonotype occurred many times. The chain carries TRBV28 and TRBJ2-3, with D perhaps being TRBD1 or TRBD2 (5 bases each). Trimming removed 4 bases from V and 0 bases from J, with 14 bases in between. The germline gives CDR1 MDHEN, CDR2 SYDVKM. The CDR3 covers 16 residues. CDR3 sequence reads: CASSSPPGPSTDTQYF. CDR3 nucleotides: TGTGCCAGCAGTTCTCCCCCGGGACCTAGCACAGATACGCAGTATTTT.

The rearrangement links TRBV28 to TRBJ2-7; 8 bases line up with TRBD2. The CDR3 spans 14 residues. Germline assignment: CDR1 MDHEN and CDR2 SYDVKM. Germline trimming cut 6 bases from V and 2 bases from J; bases unmatched to any gene: 6. This CDR3 is CASRTTSATYEQYF. CDR3 sequence (DNA): TGTGCCAGCAGGACGACTAGCGCTACCTACGAGCAGTACTTC. The full variable domain, with the rest looked up from reference TRBV28 and TRBJ2-7, is DVKVTQSSRYLVKRTGEKVFLECVQDMDHENMFWYRQDPGLGLRLIYFSYDVKMKEKGDIPEGYSVSREKKERFSLILESASTNQTSMYLCASRTTSATYEQYFGPGTRLTVT.

The chain has TRBV6-1 and TRBJ1-2; D ambiguous. The germline V and J ends were trimmed by 0 bases and 0 bases, with 11 bases remaining between them. The germline CDR1 and CDR2 sequences are MNHNS and SASEGT. The CDR3 has 16 residues. CDR3 in DNA: TGTGCCAGCAGTGAAGCGGCGACAAAGACTAACTATGGCTACACCTTC. It yields the protein CASSEAATKTNYGYTF.

This clonotype was counted at least ten times. The J gene is TRBJ1-6, the V gene TRBV12-3 or TRBV12-4; D unresolved. The CDR3 spans 12 residues. V was pared by 2 bases and J by 9 bases, with 5 bases between. In DNA form, the CDR3 reads TGTGCCAGCAGTTTAACCCGTTCACCCCTCCACTTT. Encoded protein: CASSLTRSPLHF.

A few counts support this clonotype. The chain uses TRBV29-1 and TRBJ1-2, with D tentatively TRBD1 (6 bases). CDR1 and CDR2 from the germline V gene are SQVTM and ANQGSEA. V dropped 4 bases and J dropped 2 bases, with 14 bases sitting between them. CDR3 length equals 14 residues. The CDR3 loop reads CSVVSAGENYGYTF. CDR3 sequence (DNA): TGCAGCGTTGTAAGCGCAGGGGAGAACTATGGCTACACCTTC.